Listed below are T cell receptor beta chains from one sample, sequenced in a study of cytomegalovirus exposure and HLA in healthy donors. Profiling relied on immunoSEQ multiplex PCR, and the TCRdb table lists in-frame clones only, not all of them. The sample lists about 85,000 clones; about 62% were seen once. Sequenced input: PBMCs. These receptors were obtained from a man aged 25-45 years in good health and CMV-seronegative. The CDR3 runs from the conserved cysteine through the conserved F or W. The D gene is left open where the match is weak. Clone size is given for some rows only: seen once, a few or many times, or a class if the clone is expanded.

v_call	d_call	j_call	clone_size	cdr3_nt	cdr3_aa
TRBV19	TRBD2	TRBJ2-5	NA	TGTGCCAGTAGTAGTCGCGGGGGGGCCGGGGAGACCCAGTACTTC	CASSSRGGAGETQYF
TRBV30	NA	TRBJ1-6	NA	TGTGCCTGGAGTATAGAACAGACAGATTCACCCCTCCACTTT	CAWSIEQTDSPLHF
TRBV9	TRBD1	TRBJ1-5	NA	TGTGCCAGCAGCAAAGGGGCAGGGGGCGGCAATCAGCCCCAGCATTTT	CASSKGAGGGNQPQHF
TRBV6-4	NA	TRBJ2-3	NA	TGTGCCAGTCGGCCCTCCGGGACTGGCGGCGATACGCAGTATTTT	CASRPSGTGGDTQYF
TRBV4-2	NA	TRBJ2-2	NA	TGTGCCAGCAGCCAAGGAAGCAGGGCCCCGTCCGGGGAGCTGTTTTTT	CASSQGSRAPSGELFF
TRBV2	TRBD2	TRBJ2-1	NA	TGTGCCAGCAGTGCGGGGGGTGAGCAGTTCTTC	CASSAGGEQFF
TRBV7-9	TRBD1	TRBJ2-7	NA	TGTGCCAGCAGCCGTCCTCAGGGGGAATACGAGCAGTACTTC	CASSRPQGEYEQYF
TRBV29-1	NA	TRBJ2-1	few	TGCAGCGTTTCTTTTTACAATGAGCAGTTCTTC	CSVSFYNEQFF
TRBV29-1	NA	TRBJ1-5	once	TGCAGCGTGGGGCGGGGGCTCAATCAGCCCCAGCATTTT	CSVGRGLNQPQHF
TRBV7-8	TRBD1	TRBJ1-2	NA	TGTGCCAGCAGCTCGGGACAGTATGGCTACACCTTC	CASSSGQYGYTF
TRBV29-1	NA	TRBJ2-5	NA	TGCAGCGTCGTTGGGGGGGCTAGGGATCCACTGGAGACCCAGTACTTC	CSVVGGARDPLETQYF
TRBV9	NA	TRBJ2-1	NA	TGTGCCAGCAGCGTATCTCGCAAATACCGGGACAACAATGAGCAGTTCTTC	CASSVSRKYRDNNEQFF
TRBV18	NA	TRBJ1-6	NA	TGTGCCAGCTCACCGCAACCCGACGGGTCCCCCCTCCACTTT	CASSPQPDGSPLHF
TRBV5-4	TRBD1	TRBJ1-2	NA	TGTGCCAGCAGCTTGAGGACAGGGGTTGGCTACACCTTC	CASSLRTGVGYTF
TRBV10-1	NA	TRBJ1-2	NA	TGCGCCAGCAGTGACCGGGTCCCGTATGGCTACACCTTC	CASSDRVPYGYTF
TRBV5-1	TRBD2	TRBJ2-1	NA	TGCGCCAGCAGCTTGCGACTAGCGGGAGAAGGTGAGCAGTTCTTC	CASSLRLAGEGEQFF
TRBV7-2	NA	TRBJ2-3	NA	TGTGCCAGCAGCTTAGGGCTAGCCTACTCAGATACGCAGTATTTT	CASSLGLAYSDTQYF
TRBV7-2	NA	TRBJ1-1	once	TGTGCCAGCAGCTCCCCCCAGGGCTACACTGAAGCTTTCTTT	CASSSPQGYTEAFF
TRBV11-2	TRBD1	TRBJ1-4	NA	TGTGCCAGCAGCTGGCAGGGGGTGACTTCTAATGAAAAACTGTTTTTT	CASSWQGVTSNEKLFF
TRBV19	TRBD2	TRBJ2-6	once	TGTGCCAGTAGTGATAGCGGGGGGGTACCCCTGACTTTC	CASSDSGGVPLTF
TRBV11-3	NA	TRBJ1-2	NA	TGTGCCAGCAGCTTAGACAGGGTTGCTAACTATGGCTACACCTTC	CASSLDRVANYGYTF
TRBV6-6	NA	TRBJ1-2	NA	TGTGCCGGAAGATCAAGGGGTTCCGACTATGGCTACACCTTC	CAGRSRGSDYGYTF
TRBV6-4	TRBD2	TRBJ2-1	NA	TGTGCCAGCAGTGAGACTAGCGGGAGGGGGCGGGATGAGCAGTTCTTC	CASSETSGRGRDEQFF
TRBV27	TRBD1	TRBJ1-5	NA	TGTGCCAGCAGAGCTACAGGGGACTTTAATCAGCCCCAGCATTTT	CASRATGDFNQPQHF
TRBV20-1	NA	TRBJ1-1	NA	TGCAGTGCTAGTCGGGTTACTGAAGCTTTCTTT	CSASRVTEAFF
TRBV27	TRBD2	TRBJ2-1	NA	TGTGCCAGCAGCGCGGGGGGTAATGAGCAGTTCTTC	CASSAGGNEQFF
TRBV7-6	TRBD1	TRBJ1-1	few	TGTGCCAGCAGCGGACTTACCCGGGACAGGCCAACGGTAGGCGTTGAAGCTTTCTTT	CASSGLTRDRPTVGVEAFF
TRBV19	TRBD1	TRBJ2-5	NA	TGTGCCAGTAGGGGGACAGGCGGCTCGCCCCAGTACTTC	CASRGTGGSPQYF
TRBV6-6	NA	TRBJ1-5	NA	TGTGCCAGCAGTTACTCAGGGGCAGTAAATCAGCCCCAGCATTTT	CASSYSGAVNQPQHF
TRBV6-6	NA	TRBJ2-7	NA	TGTGCCAGCAGTTTCGGCCCCGGGACTCGCTCCTACGAGCAGTACTTC	CASSFGPGTRSYEQYF
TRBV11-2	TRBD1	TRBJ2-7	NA	TGTGCCAGCAGCTTAGATAGGACAGGGCGCAGGCAGTACTTC	CASSLDRTGRRQYF
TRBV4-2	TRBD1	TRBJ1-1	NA	TGTGCCAGCAGCCAAGATTTGAACAGGGGAATGGTTTATTCCCTAGGGAACACTGAAGCTTTCTTT	CASSQDLNRGMVYSLGNTEAFF
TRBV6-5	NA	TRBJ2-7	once	TGTGCCAGCGCCCCGTGGACAGACTCCTACGAGCAGTACTTC	CASAPWTDSYEQYF
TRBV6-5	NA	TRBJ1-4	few	TGTGCCAGCAGACCCCTCGAGGAGGGGGAAAAACTGTTTTTT	CASRPLEEGEKLFF
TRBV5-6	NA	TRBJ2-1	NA	TGTGCCAGCAGCTTGTTGGCAGGGTATCTAAATGAGCAGTTCTTC	CASSLLAGYLNEQFF
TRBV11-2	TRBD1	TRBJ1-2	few	TGTGCCAGCAGCCCCACGGGGACAGGGGATGGCTACACCTTC	CASSPTGTGDGYTF
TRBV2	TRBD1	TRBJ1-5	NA	TGTGCCAGCAGTGCACCGGGACAGGGTATGAGCAATCAGCCCCAGCATTTT	CASSAPGQGMSNQPQHF
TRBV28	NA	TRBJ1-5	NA	TGTGCCAGCAGTTTAGCCGGAGGGGCGGCCAACCAGCCCCAGCATTTT	CASSLAGGAANQPQHF
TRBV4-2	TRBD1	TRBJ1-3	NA	TGTGCCAGCAGCCAAGATCGCACAGGGGGTGGAAACACCATATATTTT	CASSQDRTGGGNTIYF
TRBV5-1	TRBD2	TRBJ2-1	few	TGCGCCAGCAGCTTACTAGCGGGAGGACCTACGGATGAGCAGTTCTTC	CASSLLAGGPTDEQFF
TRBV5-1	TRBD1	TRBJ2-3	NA	TGCGCCAGCAGCCCAGGACAGGGAAGGGGCACAGATACGCAGTATTTT	CASSPGQGRGTDTQYF
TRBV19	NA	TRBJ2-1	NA	TGTGCCAGTAGTAGCGCCTACAATGAGCAGTTCTTC	CASSSAYNEQFF
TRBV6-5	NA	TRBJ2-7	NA	TGTGCCAGCAGTTACTCGTCCCGGGGGTCCTACGAGCAGTACTTC	CASSYSSRGSYEQYF
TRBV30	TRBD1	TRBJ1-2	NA	TGTGCCTGGAGCGTGGACAGGGAGGGGGGCTACACCTTC	CAWSVDREGGYTF
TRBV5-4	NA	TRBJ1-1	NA	TGTGCCAGCAGCTTGGCCGGTGCCATGAACACTGAAGCTTTCTTT	CASSLAGAMNTEAFF
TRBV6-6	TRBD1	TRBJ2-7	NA	TGTGCCAGCGGACAGGCCGAGACCTACGAGCAGTACTTC	CASGQAETYEQYF